Listed below are T cell receptor beta chains from one sample, sequenced in a study of T cell responses to AZD1222 COVID-19 vaccine. Clones were sequenced by immunoSEQ multiplex PCR, and TCRdb holds only the in-frame ones, with some missing. Of 100,000 or so clones listed, about 90% are singletons. Sequencing used peripheral blood, obtained on day 0 of AZD1222 vaccination. These receptors originate from an adult in good health. The CDR3 runs from the conserved cysteine through the conserved F or W. Each record gives: clone size, D gene, V gene, CDR3 length, J gene, CDR3 DNA, CDR3 protein. D genes are given only for firm matches. Where a row states a size, it is once, few, many or the class of an expanded clone; other rows omit it.

NA	TRBD2	TRBV2	15	TRBJ2-1	TGTGCCAGCGCATCTAGCGGGGGGCCAGGAAATGAGCAGTTCTTC	CASASSGGPGNEQFF
NA	TRBD1	TRBV6-5	14	TRBJ1-2	TGTGCCAGCAGGCGGACAGGGTCGGACTATGGCTACACCTTC	CASRRTGSDYGYTF
NA	TRBD2	TRBV5-4	16	TRBJ2-2	TGTGCCAGCAGCTTCGGCGGGGGGGCCGTCGCCGGGGAGCTGTTTTTT	CASSFGGGAVAGELFF
NA	NA	TRBV21-1	16	TRBJ1-2	TGTGCCAGCAGCAAAGTTCGGGCGGGGACCAACTATGGCTACACCTTC	CASSKVRAGTNYGYTF
NA	NA	TRBV7-8	15	TRBJ2-4	TGTGCCAGCAGCTTTTCCCAAGTGGGACCCAACGTTCAGTACTTC	CASSFSQVGPNVQYF
NA	TRBD2	TRBV18	16	TRBJ2-1	TGTGCCAGCTCACCACGTTCCGGGACTAGCGGGCCGGAGCAGTTCTTC	CASSPRSGTSGPEQFF
NA	NA	TRBV6-5	12	TRBJ2-4	TGTGCCAGCAGTTCCACCCAAAACATTCAGTACTTC	CASSSTQNIQYF
NA	NA	TRBV7-8	15	TRBJ1-1	TGTGCCAGCAGCCTAGGGGCCACTTTGAACACTGAAGCTTTCTTT	CASSLGATLNTEAFF
NA	NA	TRBV19	11	TRBJ1-1	TGTGCCACTGGACAGCTTCTTGAAGCTTTCTTT	CATGQLLEAFF
NA	NA	TRBV6-5	13	TRBJ1-4	TGTGCCAGCAGTAGAGGGACGGAGGAAAAACTGTTTTTT	CASSRGTEEKLFF
NA	NA	TRBV5-4	12	TRBJ2-1	TGTGCCAGCAGCTTGGAACACAATGAGCAGTTCTTC	CASSLEHNEQFF
NA	NA	TRBV4-1	14	TRBJ1-5	TGCGCCTGCAGCCCAGTCCATTTGGAACAGCCCCAGCATTTT	CACSPVHLEQPQHF
NA	NA	TRBV15	17	TRBJ2-6	TGTGCCACCAGCAGAGATACGGGGGCGGGTGGGGCCAACGTCCTGACTTTC	CATSRDTGAGGANVLTF
few	TRBD1	TRBV6-5	15	TRBJ1-1	TGTGCCAGCAGTTACCCCTCGACAGGGAGGACTGAAGCTTTCTTT	CASSYPSTGRTEAFF
NA	TRBD1	TRBV3-1/TRBV3-2	17	TRBJ1-3	TGTGCCAGCAGCCAACGGGACAGCGGGTACCGTGGAAACACCATATATTTT	CASSQRDSGYRGNTIYF
NA	TRBD1	TRBV15	15	TRBJ1-1	TGTGCCACCAGCAGTAGTGGACAGGGGAGCACTGAAGCTTTCTTT	CATSSSGQGSTEAFF
NA	NA	TRBV7-9	14	TRBJ1-4	TGTGCCAGCAGCTTGGGGGGGACTAATGAAAAACTGTTTTTT	CASSLGGTNEKLFF
NA	NA	TRBV19	11	TRBJ2-7	TGTGCCAGTGGGACGAATCGCGAGCAGTACTTC	CASGTNREQYF
NA	NA	TRBV2	14	TRBJ2-7	TGTGCCAGCAGTCCAGAGATCAGGGGGGCCGAGCAGTACTTC	CASSPEIRGAEQYF
NA	NA	TRBV11-2	15	TRBJ2-7	TGTGCCAGCAGCTTAGGGTACTCCGGGGTGGACGAGCAGTACTTC	CASSLGYSGVDEQYF
NA	TRBD2	TRBV9	18	TRBJ2-5	TGTGCCAGCAGCGTAGGCCCTCAAGCGGGAGGGCCGGAGGAGACCCAGTACTTC	CASSVGPQAGGPEETQYF
NA	NA	TRBV29-1	11	TRBJ2-1	TGCAGCGTTGAAGAGGATAGCGGCCAGTTCTTC	CSVEEDSGQFF
NA	NA	TRBV7-2	15	TRBJ2-3	TGTGCCAGCAGCTTACAGGGAAGCAGGACAGATACGCAGTATTTT	CASSLQGSRTDTQYF
NA	TRBD1	TRBV19	14	TRBJ2-5	TGTGCCAGTAGCAGACAGGGCCCTGGGGAGACCCAGTACTTC	CASSRQGPGETQYF
NA	TRBD1	TRBV4-2	15	TRBJ2-7	TGTGCCAGCAGCCAAGCCGGGACAGGGGACCACGAGCAGTACTTC	CASSQAGTGDHEQYF
NA	NA	TRBV11-3	13	TRBJ2-1	TGTGCCAGCAGCCCCGGACCAGACAATGAGCAGTTCTTC	CASSPGPDNEQFF
NA	NA	TRBV7-9	15	TRBJ2-3	TGTGCCAGCAGCACCATAGCGCTGGGGAGCGATACGCAGTATTTT	CASSTIALGSDTQYF
once	TRBD1	TRBV7-8	16	TRBJ1-2	TGTGCCAGCAGCATGAGATTGGACAGGGGGCTTGGTGGCTACACCTTC	CASSMRLDRGLGGYTF